This TCR beta chain was identified during a study of blood T cell repertoires in COVID-19. At the level of the study: The analysed material was cDNA or gDNA that came from T cells, B-cell-depleted T cells, or PBMCs.

The CDR3 consists of 14 residues. Trimming stripped 0 bases from V and 5 bases from J, with 10 bases between. The germline gives CDR1 MNHEY, CDR2 SMNVEV (reference sequence). Repertoires were generated with immunoSEQ multiplex PCR, while TCRdb's copy carries only in-frame clones and drops some. The sample lists 250,000 to 400,000 clones, about 91% occurring once. This TCR was recovered from a woman between 25 and 40 years old with COVID-19, enrolled during active disease. Sequencing used peripheral blood. The chain uses TRBV27 and TRBJ1-1; the D gene is possibly TRBD1 (6 bases). CDR3 sequence reads: CASSLSTGRTEAFF. CDR3 bases: TGTGCCAGCAGTTTATCAACAGGGCGGACTGAAGCTTTCTTT.